The entry below gives a single T cell receptor beta chain sequence along with its context. This clonotype came up many times. No antigen is known for it. Per-base qualities were not stored, and no clone one base away is much larger. The sample is drawn from a study of T cells after yellow fever vaccination (dated by TCRdb to between 2018 and 2021). About the investigation overall: The SMART-Seq v4 Ultra Low Input RNA kit was used to prepare libraries from fractions with low cell numbers. Bulk TCR alpha and beta repertoires were sequenced longitudinally to track T-cell clones before and after primary and booster YFV17D yellow fever vaccination. Two healthy male donors, one aged 18 to 30 and one aged 30 to 39 years, made up the cohort. Blood was collected at multiple timepoints before and after primary and secondary immunization, and bulk PBMC replicates and cell subsets were isolated.

This sample's treatment or condition label indicates: live attenuated yellow fever vaccine strain. Two biological replicates of bulk PBMCs were collected at each blood-draw timepoint. PBMCs were isolated from peripheral blood using a standard Ficoll-Paque protocol. TriZol was used to extract RNA from bulk PBMCs, CD4 and CD8 fractions, and dextramer-positive and dextramer-negative fractions. The germline V gene (reference sequence) provides CDR1 LGHDT and CDR2 YNNKEL. Including the terminal cysteine and phenylalanine, the CDR3 comprises 14 residues. CDR3 DNA only is kept here, 42 bases in frame from base 1. Trimming costs V 4 bases and J 1 base, and their ends lie 7 bases apart. TCR cDNA was synthesized by 5'RACE template switching, which introduced a universal primer site and unique molecular identifiers. cDNA synthesis was primed from both the TCR alpha and TCR beta constant segments. Library amplification used two PCR steps, and the second PCR step added sample barcodes and sequencing adapters. Libraries were sequenced on Illumina HiSeq 2500 (2x100 bp) or NovaSeq (2x150 bp). The original pipeline was this. MIGEC was used to demultiplex reads and collapse the reads into UMI consensus sequences, and MiXCR was used for V(D)J alignment. Using edgeR on replicate PBMC samples, clonotypes were called vaccine-responding if FDR was below 0.01 and the log2 fold change was above 5 up to day 15. CD4 or CD8 identity was assigned to each bulk clonotype according to whether the clonotype was present at higher abundance in the sequenced CD4 repertoire or the sequenced CD8 repertoire. TCRdb passed the public sequencing reads through fastp at Q25 and MiXCR, retaining productive beta sequences. Rows with a matching CDR3 protein are joined into one entry that keeps the most common DNA and genes. None of the V and J calls come from the authors' own analysis; TCRdb made them. This sample gives approximately 300,000 distinct CDR3 sequences in total; 8% to 10% of them show up just once. More than 15% of the sample is held by the ten biggest clonotypes.

The paper as a whole reports these results and caveats: Compared with the primary T-cell response, the secondary T-cell response was weaker but faster, peaking on day 5 rather than day 15. Only a couple of donors were included in the study, so the extent to which the findings can be generalized is limited. Computational filtering was required because FACS-sorted repertoires could contain abundant contaminating clonotypes from the bulk population. A small share of clonotypes occurred in both CD4 and CD8 compartments, likely arising from convergent recombination. After the booster, most of the clones that had expanded following primary vaccination were detected again (almost 98% of CD4 and 80% to 90% of CD8), which suggests that memory was broadly maintained.

This TCR was sampled from a man between 18 and 35 years old who received the YFV17D yellow fever vaccine. The sequence is built from TRBV3-1 and TRBJ2-2; a confident D gene designation cannot be given. Sequencing used PBMCs, obtained on the day of the first yellow fever vaccination. The base sequence is TGTGCCAGCAGCCGGTTCGGGAACACCGGGGAGCTGTTTTTT. It is translated as CASSRFGNTGELFF. The full variable domain, with segments outside the CDR3 supplied by the reference TRBV3-1 and TRBJ2-2 proteins, appears as DTAVSQTPKYLVTQMGNDKSIKCEQNLGHDTMYWYKQDSKKFLKIMFSYNNKELIINETVPNRFSPKSPDKAHLNLHINSLELGDSAVYFCASSRFGNTGELFFGEGSRLTVL.